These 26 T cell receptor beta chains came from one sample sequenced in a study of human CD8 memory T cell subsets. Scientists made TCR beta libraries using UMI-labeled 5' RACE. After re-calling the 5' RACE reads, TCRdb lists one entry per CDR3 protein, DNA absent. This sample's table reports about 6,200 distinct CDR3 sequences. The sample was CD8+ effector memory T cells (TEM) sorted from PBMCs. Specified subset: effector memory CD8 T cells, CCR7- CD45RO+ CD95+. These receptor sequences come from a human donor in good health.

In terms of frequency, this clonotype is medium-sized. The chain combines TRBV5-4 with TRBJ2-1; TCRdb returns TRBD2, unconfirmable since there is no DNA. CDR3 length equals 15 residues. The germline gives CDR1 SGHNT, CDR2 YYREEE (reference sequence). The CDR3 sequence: CASSLVDSGGREQFF. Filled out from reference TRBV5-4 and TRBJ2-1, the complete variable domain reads ETGVTQSPTHLIKTRGQQVTLRCSSQSGHNTVSWYQQALGQGPQFIFQYYREEENGRGNFPPRFSGLQFPNYSSELNVNALELDDSALYLCASSLVDSGGREQFFGPGTRLTVL.

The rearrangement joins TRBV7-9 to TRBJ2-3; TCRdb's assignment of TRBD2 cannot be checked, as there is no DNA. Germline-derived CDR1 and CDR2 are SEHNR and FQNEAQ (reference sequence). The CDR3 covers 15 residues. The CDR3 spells CASSLVLGSHNTQYF. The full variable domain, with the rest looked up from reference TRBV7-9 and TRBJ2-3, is DTGVSQNPRHKITKRGQNVTFRCDPISEHNRLYWYRQTLGQGPEFLTYFQNEAQLEKSRLLSDRFSAERPKGSFSTLEIQRTEQGDSAMYLCASSLVLGSHNTQYFGPGTRLTVL.

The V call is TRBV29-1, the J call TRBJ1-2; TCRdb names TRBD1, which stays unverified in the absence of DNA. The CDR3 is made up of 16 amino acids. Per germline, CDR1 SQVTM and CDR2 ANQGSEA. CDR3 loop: CSVDWGQGTWNYGYTF.

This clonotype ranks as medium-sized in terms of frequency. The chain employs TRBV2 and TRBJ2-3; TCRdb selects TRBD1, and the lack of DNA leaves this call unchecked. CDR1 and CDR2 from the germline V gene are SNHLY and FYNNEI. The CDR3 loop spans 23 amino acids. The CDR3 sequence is CASSANLYISQGATDIGTDTQYF.

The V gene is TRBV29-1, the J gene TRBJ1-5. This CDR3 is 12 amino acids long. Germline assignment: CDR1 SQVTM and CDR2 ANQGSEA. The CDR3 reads CSVVLGNQPQHF.

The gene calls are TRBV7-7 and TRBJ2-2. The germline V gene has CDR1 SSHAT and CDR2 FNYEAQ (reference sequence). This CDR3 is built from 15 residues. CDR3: CASSSSWGNTGELFF.

CDR3 residues: CASSLGGIYEQYF. The rearrangement uses TRBV27 and TRBJ2-7. Looked up from germline, CDR1 is MNHEY and CDR2 is SMNVEV (reference sequence). This CDR3 is built from 13 residues.

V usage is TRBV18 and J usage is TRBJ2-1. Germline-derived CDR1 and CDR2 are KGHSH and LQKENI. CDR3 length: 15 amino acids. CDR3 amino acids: CASSSLPSSYNEQFF.

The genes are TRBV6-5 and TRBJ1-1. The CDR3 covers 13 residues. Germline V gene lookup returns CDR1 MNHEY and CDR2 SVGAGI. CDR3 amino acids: CASLGMGFTEAFF.

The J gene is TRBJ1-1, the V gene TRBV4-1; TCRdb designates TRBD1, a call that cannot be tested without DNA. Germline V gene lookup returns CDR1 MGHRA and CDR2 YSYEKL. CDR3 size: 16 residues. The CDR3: CASSREVSQGSPEAFF.

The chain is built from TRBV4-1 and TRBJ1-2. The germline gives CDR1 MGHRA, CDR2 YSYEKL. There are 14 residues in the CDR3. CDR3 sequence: CASSQVGGGNGYTF.

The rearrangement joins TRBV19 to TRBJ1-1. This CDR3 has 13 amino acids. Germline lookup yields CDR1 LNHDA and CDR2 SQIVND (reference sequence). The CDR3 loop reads CASRVTMNTEAFF.

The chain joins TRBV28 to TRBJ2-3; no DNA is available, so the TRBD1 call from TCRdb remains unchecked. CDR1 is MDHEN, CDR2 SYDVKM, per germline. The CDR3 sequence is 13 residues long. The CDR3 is CASRNPGTDTQYF. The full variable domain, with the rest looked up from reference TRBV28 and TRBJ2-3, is DVKVTQSSRYLVKRTGEKVFLECVQDMDHENMFWYRQDPGLGLRLIYFSYDVKMKEKGDIPEGYSVSREKKERFSLILESASTNQTSMYLCASRNPGTDTQYFGPGTRLTVL.

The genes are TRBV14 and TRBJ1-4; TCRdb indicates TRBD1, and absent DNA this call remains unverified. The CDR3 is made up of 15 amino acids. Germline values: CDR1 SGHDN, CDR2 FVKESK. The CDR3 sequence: CASSQDGRGSEKLFF.

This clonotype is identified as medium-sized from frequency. The CDR3 region is CSVVVVGSNYGYTF. V usage is TRBV29-1 and J usage is TRBJ1-2. CDR1 and CDR2 from the germline V gene are SQVTM and ANQGSEA. This CDR3 is built from 14 residues.

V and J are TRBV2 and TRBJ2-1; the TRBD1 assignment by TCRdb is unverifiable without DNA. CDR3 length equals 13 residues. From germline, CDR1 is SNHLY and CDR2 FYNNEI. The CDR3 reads CAAKLGPYNEQFF.

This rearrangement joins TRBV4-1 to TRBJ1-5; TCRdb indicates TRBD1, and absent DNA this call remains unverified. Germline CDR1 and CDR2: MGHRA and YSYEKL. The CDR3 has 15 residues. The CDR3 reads CASSSRQGSNQPQHF.

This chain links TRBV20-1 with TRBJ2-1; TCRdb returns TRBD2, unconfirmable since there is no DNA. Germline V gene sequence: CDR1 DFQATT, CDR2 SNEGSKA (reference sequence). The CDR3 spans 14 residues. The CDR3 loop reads CSARGAETYNEQFF.

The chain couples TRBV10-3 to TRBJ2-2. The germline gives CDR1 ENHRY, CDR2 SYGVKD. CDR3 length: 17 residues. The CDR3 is CAISESASGYNTGELFF.

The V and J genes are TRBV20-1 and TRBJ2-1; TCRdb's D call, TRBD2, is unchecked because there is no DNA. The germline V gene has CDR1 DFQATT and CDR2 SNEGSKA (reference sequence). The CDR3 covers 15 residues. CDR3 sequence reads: CSARDVSGRADEQFF.

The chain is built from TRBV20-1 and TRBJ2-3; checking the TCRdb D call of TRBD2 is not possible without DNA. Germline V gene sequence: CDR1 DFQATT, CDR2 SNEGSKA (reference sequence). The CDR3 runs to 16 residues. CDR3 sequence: CSASFVSGTSTDTQYF.

The CDR3: CASSGMAPTDSPLHF. The J gene is TRBJ1-6, the V gene TRBV7-2. There are 15 residues in the CDR3. In germline, CDR1 is SGHTA, CDR2 FQGNSA. The variable domain in full, completed from reference TRBV7-2 and TRBJ1-6, reads GAGVSQSPSNKVTEKGKDVELRCDPISGHTALYWYRQSLGQGLEFLIYFQGNSAPDKSGLPSDRFSAERTGGSVSTLTIQRTQQEDSAVYLCASSGMAPTDSPLHFGNGTRLTVT.

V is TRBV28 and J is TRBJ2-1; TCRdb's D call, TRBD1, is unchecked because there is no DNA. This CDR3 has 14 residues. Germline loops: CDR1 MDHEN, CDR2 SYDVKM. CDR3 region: CASSSGTEANEQFF.

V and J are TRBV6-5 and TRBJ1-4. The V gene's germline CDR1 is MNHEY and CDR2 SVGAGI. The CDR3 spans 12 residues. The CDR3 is CASSALNEKLFF.

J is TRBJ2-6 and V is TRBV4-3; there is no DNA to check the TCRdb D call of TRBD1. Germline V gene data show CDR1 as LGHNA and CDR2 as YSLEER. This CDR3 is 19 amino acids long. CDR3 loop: CASSQDPGGMTSGANVLTF.

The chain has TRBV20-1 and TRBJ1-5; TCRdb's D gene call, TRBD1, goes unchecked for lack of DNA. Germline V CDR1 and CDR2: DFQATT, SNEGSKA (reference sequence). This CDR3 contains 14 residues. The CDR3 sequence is CSATEGGALPVQHF.